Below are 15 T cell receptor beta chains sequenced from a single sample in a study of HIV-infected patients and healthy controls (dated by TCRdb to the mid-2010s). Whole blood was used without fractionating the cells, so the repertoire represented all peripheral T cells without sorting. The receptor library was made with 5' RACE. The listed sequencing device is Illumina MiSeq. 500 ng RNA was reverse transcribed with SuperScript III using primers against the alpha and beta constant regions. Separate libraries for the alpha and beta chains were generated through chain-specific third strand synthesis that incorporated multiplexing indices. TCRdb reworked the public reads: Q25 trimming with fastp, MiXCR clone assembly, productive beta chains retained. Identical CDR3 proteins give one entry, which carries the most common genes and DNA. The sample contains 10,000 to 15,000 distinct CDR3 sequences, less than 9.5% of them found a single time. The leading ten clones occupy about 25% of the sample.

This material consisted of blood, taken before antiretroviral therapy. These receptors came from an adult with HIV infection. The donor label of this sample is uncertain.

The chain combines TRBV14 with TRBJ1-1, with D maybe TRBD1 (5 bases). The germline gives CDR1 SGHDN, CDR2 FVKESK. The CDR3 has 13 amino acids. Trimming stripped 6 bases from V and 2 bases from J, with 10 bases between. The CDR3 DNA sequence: TGTGCCAGCAGAGCACAGGAAAACACTGAAGCTTTCTTT. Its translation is CASRAQENTEAFF.

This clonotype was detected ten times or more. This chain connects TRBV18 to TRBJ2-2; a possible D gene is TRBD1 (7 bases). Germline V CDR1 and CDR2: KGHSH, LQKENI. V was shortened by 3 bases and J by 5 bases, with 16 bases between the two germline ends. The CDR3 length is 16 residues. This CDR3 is CASSPEGAEDTGELFF. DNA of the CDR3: TGTGCCAGCTCACCGGAGGGGGCCGAAGATACCGGGGAGCTGTTTTTT.

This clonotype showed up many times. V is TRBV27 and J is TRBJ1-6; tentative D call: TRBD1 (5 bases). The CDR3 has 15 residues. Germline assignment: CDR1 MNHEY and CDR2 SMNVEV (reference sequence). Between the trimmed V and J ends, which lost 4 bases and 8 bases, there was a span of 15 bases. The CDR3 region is CASSWGGQGHSPLHF. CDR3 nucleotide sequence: TGTGCCAGCAGTTGGGGCGGGCAGGGTCATTCACCCCTCCACTTT.

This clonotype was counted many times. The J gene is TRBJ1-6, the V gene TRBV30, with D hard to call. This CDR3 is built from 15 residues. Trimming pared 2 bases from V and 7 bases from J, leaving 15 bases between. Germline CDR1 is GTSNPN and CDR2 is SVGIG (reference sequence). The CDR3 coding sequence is TGTGCCTGGAGTCCGACCGGACTGTCAAATTCACCCCTCCACTTT. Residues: CAWSPTGLSNSPLHF.

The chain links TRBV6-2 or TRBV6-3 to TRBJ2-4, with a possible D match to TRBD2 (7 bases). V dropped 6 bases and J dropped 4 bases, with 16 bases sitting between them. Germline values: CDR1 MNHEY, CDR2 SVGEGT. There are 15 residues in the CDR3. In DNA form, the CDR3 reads TGTGCCAGCAGCCACAGTGCGGGGGCAAAAAACATTCAGTACTTC. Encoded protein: CASSHSAGAKNIQYF.

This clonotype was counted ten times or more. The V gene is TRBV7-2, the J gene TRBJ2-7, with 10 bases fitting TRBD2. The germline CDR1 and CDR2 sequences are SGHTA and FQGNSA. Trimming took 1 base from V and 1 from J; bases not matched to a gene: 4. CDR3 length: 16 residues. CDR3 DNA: TGTGCCAGCAGCTTAGGGGGGACTAGCGTATCCTACGAGCAGTACTTC. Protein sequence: CASSLGGTSVSYEQYF.

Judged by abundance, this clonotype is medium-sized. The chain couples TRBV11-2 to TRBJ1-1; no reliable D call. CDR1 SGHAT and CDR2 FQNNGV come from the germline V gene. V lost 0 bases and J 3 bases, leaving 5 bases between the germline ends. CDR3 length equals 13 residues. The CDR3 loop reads CASSLERDTEAFF. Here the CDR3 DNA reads TGTGCCAGCAGCTTAGAGAGGGACACTGAAGCTTTCTTT. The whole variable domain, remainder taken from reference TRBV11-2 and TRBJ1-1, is EAGVAQSPRYKIIEKRQSVAFWCNPISGHATLYWYQQILGQGPKLLIQFQNNGVVDDSQLPKDRFSAERLKGVDSTLKIQPAKLEDSAVYLCASSLERDTEAFFGQGTRLTVV.

The CDR3 DNA sequence: TGTGCCAGCAGCCAGAGGGGCGCGGCGTCAGATACGCAGTATTTT. As protein: CASSQRGAASDTQYF. The rearrangement uses TRBV4-2 and TRBJ2-3; D may be TRBD1 or TRBD2 (5 bases each). Per germline, CDR1 LGHNA and CDR2 YNFKEQ. This CDR3 has 15 amino acids. Between the trimmed V and J ends, which lost 3 bases and 4 bases, there was a span of 14 bases.

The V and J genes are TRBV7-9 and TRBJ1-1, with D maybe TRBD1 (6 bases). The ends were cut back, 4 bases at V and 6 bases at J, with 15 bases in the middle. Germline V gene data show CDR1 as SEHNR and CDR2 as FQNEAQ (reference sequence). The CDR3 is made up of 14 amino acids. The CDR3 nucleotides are TGTGCCAGCAGCTCGGGGGTGGGGGCCCCTGAAGCTTTCTTT. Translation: CASSSGVGAPEAFF.

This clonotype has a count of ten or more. Written as DNA, the CDR3 is TGTGCCAGCAGTTTGCCCTCTGGAAACACCATATATTTT. This encodes CASSLPSGNTIYF. J is TRBJ1-3 and V is TRBV12-3 or TRBV12-4; D is undetermined. The length of the CDR3 is 13 residues. V gave up 3 bases and J gave up 0 bases, with 3 bases separating them.

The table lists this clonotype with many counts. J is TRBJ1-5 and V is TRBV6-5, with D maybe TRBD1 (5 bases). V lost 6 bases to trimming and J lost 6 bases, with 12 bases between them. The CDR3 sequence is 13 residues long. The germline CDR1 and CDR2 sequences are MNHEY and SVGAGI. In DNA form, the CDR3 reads TGTGCCAGCAGACCCAGCGGGGGTCAGCCCCAGCATTTT. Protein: CASRPSGGQPQHF.

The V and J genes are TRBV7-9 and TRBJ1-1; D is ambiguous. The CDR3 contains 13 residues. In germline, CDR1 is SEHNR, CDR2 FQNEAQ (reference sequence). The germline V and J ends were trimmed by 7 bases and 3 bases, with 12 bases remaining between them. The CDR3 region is CASTLRADTEAFF. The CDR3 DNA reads TGTGCCAGCACCCTACGGGCGGACACTGAAGCTTTCTTT. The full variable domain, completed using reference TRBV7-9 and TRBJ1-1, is DTGVSQNPRHKITKRGQNVTFRCDPISEHNRLYWYRQTLGQGPEFLTYFQNEAQLEKSRLLSDRFSAERPKGSFSTLEIQRTEQGDSAMYLCASTLRADTEAFFGQGTRLTVV.

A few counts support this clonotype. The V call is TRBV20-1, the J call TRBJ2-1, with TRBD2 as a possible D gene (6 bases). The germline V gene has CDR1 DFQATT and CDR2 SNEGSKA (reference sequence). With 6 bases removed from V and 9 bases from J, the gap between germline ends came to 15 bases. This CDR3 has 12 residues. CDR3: CSAREALSEQFF. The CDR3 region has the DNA TGCAGTGCGAGGGAGGCCCTAAGTGAGCAGTTCTTC.

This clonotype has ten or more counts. CDR3 protein: CASRDRDYQETQYF. In DNA, the CDR3 is TGTGCCAGCAGAGACCGGGACTATCAAGAGACCCAGTACTTC. This rearrangement joins TRBV2 to TRBJ2-5; 7 bases map to TRBD2. Germline CDR1 SNHLY, CDR2 FYNNEI. Trimming cost V 6 bases and J 2 bases; bases outside gene matches: 6. This CDR3 has 14 amino acids.

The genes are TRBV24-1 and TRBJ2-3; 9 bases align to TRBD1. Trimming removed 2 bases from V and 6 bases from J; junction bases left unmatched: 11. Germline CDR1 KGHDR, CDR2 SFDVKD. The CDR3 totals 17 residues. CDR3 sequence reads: CATSDSTGQGFRDTQYF. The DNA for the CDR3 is TGTGCCACCAGTGATTCCACGGGACAGGGTTTTAGGGATACGCAGTATTTT.